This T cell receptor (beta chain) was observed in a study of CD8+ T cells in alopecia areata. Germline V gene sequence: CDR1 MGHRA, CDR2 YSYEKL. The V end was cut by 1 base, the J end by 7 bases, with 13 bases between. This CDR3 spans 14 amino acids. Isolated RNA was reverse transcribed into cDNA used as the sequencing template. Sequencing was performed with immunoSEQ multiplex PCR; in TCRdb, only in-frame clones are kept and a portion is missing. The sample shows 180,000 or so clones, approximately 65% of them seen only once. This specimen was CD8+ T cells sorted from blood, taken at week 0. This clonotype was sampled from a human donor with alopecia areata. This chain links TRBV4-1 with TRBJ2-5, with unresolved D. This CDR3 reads CASSQAPLVGTQYF. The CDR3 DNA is TGCGCCAGCAGCCAAGCCCCCCTCGTGGGGACCCAGTACTTC.